The 6 T cell receptor beta chains given below trace back to one sample, sequenced in a study of identifying expanded T cells in peripheral blood (dated 2019 in TCRdb). The protocol used for the library was the immunoSEQ multiplex PCR assay. Imported from immuneACCESS, the table was reduced by TCRdb to in-frame sequences with V and J called. These copies leave out some clones; in studies compared against another copy, an unresolved V gene accounts for under half, and the cause of the remainder is not known. This sample comprises 58,000 or so clones, approximately 83% of them detected only once. The ten largest clones represent about a fifth of the sample. The sample consisted of blood. Every receptor here comes from a person aged 18 to 69 in good health.

The V and J genes are TRBV5-1 and TRBJ1-2, with no clear D. The CDR3 length is 15 residues. The germline V gene has CDR1 SGHRS and CDR2 YFSETQ. Between the trimmed V and J ends, which lost 4 bases and 0 bases, there was a span of 13 bases. CDR3 in DNA: TGCGCCAGCAGCCCAGGTACAGTCGCTAACTATGGCTACACCTTC. Translating gives CASSPGTVANYGYTF.

This clone occurred a few times. The chain employs TRBV29-1 and TRBJ1-2; D is unresolved. There are 10 residues in the CDR3. Germline loops: CDR1 SQVTM, CDR2 ANQGSEA. The DNA for the CDR3 is TGCGGTGTAGCAATCTATGGCTACACCTTC. It yields the protein CGVAIYGYTF.

This clone was counted a single time. The V and J genes are TRBV5-4 and TRBJ2-7; 8 bases match TRBD2. The V and J ends lost 4 bases and 1 base, in that order; junction bases with no gene match: 7. The CDR3 loop spans 15 amino acids. The germline gives CDR1 SGHNT, CDR2 YYREEE (reference sequence). The CDR3, as DNA: TGTGCCAGCAGCCTCGGCGGGACTAGTTCCTACGAGCAGTACTTC. This sequence encodes CASSLGGTSSYEQYF. Combining the CDR3 with reference TRBV5-4 and TRBJ2-7 gives the whole variable domain ETGVTQSPTHLIKTRGQQVTLRCSSQSGHNTVSWYQQALGQGPQFIFQYYREEENGRGNFPPRFSGLQFPNYSSELNVNALELDDSALYLCASSLGGTSSYEQYFGPGTRLTVT.

The V gene is TRBV19, the J gene TRBJ1-2; 12 bases line up with TRBD1. CDR3 length: 15 residues. CDR1 and CDR2 (germline): LNHDA, SQIVND (reference sequence). The V and J ends lost 8 bases and 5 bases, in that order; junction bases with no gene match: 9. The CDR3 loop is CASFSGTGGGYGYTF. For the CDR3, the DNA is TGTGCCAGTTTCTCCGGGACAGGGGGCGGTTATGGCTACACCTTC.

This sequence joins TRBV29-1 and TRBJ1-2; D remains ambiguous. The CDR3 loop spans 11 amino acids. The V and J ends lost 4 bases and 5 bases respectively, with 8 bases between them. Germline V CDR1 and CDR2: SQVTM, ANQGSEA. The CDR3 loop is CSVGEGYGYTF. For the CDR3, the DNA is TGCAGCGTTGGGGAGGGATATGGCTACACCTTC. Based on the CDR3 plus reference TRBV29-1 and TRBJ1-2, the full variable domain is SAVISQKPSRDICQRGTSLTIQCQVDSQVTMMFWYRQQPGQSLTLIATANQGSEATYESGFVIDKFPISRPNLTFSTLTVSNMSPEDSSIYLCSVGEGYGYTFGSGTRLTVV.

This clone was observed a handful of times. In the same sample, other DNA sequences code for this CDR3. The chain combines TRBV27 with TRBJ2-1; 9 bases map to TRBD1. V lost 5 bases and J lost 6; bases outside the gene matches: 5. This CDR3 comprises 14 residues. Germline lookup yields CDR1 MNHEY and CDR2 SMNVEV (reference sequence). The CDR3 is CASSPGTGINEQFF. The DNA for the CDR3 is TGTGCCAGCAGTCCTGGGACAGGGATCAATGAGCAGTTCTTC.